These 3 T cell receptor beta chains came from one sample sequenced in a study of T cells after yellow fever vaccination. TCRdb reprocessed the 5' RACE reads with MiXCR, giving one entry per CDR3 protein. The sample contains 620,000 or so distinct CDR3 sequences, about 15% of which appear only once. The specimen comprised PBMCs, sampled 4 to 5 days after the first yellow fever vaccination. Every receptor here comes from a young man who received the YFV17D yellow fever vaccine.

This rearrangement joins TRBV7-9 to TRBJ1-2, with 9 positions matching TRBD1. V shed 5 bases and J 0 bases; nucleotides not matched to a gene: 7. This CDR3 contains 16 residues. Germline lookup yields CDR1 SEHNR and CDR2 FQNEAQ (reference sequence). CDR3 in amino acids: CASSRGTGTTNYGYTF. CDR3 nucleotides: TGTGCCAGCAGCCGAGGGACAGGGACGACTAACTATGGCTACACCTTC.

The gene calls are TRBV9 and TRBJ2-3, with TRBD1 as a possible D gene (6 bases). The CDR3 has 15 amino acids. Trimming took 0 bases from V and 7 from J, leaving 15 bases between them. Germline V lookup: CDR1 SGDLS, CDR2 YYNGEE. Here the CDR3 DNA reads TGTGCCAGCAGCGTAGAGGGGGATGGACACAATACGCAGTATTTT. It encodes CASSVEGDGHNTQYF.

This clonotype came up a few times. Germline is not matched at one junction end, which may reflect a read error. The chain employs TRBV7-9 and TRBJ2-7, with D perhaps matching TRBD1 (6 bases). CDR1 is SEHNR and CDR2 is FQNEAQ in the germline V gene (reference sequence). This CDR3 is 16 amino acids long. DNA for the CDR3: TGTGCCAGCAACTTAGCATCAGGGGTCCTCACTTACGAGCAGTACTTC. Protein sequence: CASNLASGVLTYEQYF.